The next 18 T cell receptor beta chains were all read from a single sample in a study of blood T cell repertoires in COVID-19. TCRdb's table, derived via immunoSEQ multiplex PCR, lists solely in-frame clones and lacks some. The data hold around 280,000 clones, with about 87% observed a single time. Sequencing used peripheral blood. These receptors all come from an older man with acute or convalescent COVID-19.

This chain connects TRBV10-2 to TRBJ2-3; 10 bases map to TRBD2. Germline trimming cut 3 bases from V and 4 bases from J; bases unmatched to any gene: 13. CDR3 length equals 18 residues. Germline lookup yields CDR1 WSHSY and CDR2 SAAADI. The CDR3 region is CASSEWEAAGGPADTQYF. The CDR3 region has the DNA TGCGCCAGCAGTGAATGGGAGGCAGCGGGAGGGCCGGCAGATACGCAGTATTTT.

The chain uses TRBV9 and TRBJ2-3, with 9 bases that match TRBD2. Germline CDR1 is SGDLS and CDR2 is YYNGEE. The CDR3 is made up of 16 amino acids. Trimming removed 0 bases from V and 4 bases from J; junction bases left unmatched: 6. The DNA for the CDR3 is TGTGCCAGCAGCGTAGGTAATAGCGGGAGATCAGATACGCAGTATTTT. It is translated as CASSVGNSGRSDTQYF.

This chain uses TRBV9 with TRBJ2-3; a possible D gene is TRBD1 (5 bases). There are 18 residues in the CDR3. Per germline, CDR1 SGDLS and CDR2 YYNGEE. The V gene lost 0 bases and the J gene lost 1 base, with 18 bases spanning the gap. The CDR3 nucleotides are TGTGCCAGCAGCGTAGGTCTCGGTTGGGGCGGACGCACAGATACGCAGTATTTT. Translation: CASSVGLGWGGRTDTQYF.

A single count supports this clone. CDR3 sequence: CASGLVTSGETQYF. In DNA form, the CDR3 reads TGTGCTAGTGGTTTGGTAACTAGCGGCGAGACCCAGTACTTC. The chain is built from TRBV12-5 and TRBJ2-5, with TRBD2 matching 8 bases. Germline CDR1 reads LGHNT; CDR2 reads FRNRAP. The V and J ends lost 0 bases and 5 bases, in that order; junction bases with no gene match: 2. The CDR3 runs to 14 residues.

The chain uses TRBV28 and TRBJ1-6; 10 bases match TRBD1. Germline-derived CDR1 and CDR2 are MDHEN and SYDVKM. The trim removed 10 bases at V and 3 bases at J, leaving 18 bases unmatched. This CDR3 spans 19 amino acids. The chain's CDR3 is CAIKAGTGVSSGYNSPLHF. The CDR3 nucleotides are TGTGCCATCAAAGCCGGGACAGGGGTGTCCTCGGGCTATAATTCACCCCTCCACTTT. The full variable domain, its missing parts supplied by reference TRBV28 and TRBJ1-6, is DVKVTQSSRYLVKRTGEKVFLECVQDMDHENMFWYRQDPGLGLRLIYFSYDVKMKEKGDIPEGYSVSREKKERFSLILESASTNQTSMYLCAIKAGTGVSSGYNSPLHFGNGTRLTVT.

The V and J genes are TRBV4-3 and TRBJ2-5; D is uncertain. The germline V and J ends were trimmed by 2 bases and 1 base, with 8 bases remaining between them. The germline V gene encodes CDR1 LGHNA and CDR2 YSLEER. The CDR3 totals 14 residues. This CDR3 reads CASSQRRFQETQYF. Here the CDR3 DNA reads TGCGCCAGCAGCCAACGCCGGTTCCAAGAGACCCAGTACTTC.

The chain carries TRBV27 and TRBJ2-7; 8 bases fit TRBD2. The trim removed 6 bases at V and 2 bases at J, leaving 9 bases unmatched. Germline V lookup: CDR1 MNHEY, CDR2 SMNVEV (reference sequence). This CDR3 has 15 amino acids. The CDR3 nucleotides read TGTGCCAGCAGCCCGGGAGGGAGACATCCCTACGAGCAGTACTTC. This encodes CASSPGGRHPYEQYF.

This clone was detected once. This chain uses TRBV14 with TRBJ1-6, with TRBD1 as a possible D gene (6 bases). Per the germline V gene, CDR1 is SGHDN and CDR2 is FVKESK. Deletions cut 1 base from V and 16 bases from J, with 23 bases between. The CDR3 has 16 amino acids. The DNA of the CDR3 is TGTGCCAGCAGCCAAGGCCTTTATTCGGGACAACAACCTCTCCACTTT. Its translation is CASSQGLYSGQQPLHF.

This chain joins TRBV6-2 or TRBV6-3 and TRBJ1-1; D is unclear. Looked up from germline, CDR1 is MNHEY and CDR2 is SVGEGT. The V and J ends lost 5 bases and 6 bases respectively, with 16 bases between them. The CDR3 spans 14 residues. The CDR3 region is CASSGGYGFAEAFF. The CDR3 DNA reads TGTGCCAGCAGTGGAGGGTACGGCTTCGCTGAAGCTTTCTTT.

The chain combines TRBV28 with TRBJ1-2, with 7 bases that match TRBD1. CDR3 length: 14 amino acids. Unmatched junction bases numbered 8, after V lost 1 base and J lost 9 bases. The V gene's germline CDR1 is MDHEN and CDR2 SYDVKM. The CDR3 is CASSLYQGVQSYTF. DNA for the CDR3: TGTGCCAGCAGTTTATACCAGGGGGTCCAGAGCTACACCTTC.

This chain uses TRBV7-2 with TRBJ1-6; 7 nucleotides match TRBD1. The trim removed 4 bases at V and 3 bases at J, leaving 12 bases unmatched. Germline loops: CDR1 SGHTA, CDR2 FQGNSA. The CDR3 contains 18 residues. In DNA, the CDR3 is TGTGCCAGCAGCTCCCCTGCCGGGACAGACCTCTATAATTCACCCCTCCACTTT. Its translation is CASSSPAGTDLYNSPLHF.

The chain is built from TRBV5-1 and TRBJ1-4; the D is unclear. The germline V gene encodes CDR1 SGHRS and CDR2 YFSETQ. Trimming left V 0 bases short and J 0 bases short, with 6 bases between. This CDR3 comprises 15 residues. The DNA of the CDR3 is TGCGCCAGCAGCTTGGGTCGTTCAACTAATGAAAAACTGTTTTTT. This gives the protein CASSLGRSTNEKLFF.

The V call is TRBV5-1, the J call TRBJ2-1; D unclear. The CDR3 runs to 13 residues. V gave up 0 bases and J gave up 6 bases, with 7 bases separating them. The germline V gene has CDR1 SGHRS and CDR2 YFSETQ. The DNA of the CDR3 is TGCGCCAGCAGCTTGGTTGGCAGCAATGAGCAGTTCTTC. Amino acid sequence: CASSLVGSNEQFF.

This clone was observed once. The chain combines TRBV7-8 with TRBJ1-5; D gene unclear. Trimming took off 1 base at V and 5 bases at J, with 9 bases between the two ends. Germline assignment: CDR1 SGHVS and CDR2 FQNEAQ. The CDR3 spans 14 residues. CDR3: CASSLDGEYQPQHF. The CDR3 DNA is TGTGCCAGCAGCTTAGACGGGGAATATCAGCCCCAGCATTTT.

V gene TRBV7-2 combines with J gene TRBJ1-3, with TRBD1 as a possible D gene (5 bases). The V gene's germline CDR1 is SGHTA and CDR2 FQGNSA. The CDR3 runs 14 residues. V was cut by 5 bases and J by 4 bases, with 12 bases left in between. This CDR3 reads CASSPRGGGNTIYF. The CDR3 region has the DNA TGTGCCAGCAGCCCGCGGGGCGGCGGAAACACCATATATTTT.

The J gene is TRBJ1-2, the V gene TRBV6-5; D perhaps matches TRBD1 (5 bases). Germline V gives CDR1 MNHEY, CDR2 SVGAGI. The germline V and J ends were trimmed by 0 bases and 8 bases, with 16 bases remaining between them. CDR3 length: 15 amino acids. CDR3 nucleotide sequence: TGTGCCAGCAGTTACTCTTTGGCAGGGTATGGAGGCTACACCTTC. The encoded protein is CASSYSLAGYGGYTF.

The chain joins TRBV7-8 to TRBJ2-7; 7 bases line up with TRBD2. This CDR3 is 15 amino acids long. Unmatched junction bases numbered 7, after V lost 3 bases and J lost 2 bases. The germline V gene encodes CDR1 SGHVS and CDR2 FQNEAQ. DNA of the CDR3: TGTGCCAGCAGCTTTGTGGGGGGGGTCACCTACGAGCAGTACTTC. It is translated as CASSFVGGVTYEQYF.

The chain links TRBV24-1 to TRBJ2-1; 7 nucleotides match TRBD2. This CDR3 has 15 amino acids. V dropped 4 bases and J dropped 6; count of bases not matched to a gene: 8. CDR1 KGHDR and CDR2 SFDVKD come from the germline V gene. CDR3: CATSDPTSIANEQFF. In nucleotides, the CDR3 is TGTGCCACCAGTGACCCGACTAGCATTGCCAATGAGCAGTTCTTC.